The 29 T cell receptor beta chains in this list originate from one sample, sequenced in a study of vaccination effects on CD4 cells after COVID-19. Only in-frame clones appear in the TCRdb table, and some are missing; sequencing was by immunoSEQ multiplex PCR. The sample lists approximately 40,000 clones; around 73% were seen once. Before sequencing took place, the ViraFEST assay used viral peptide pools to expand antigen-specific CD4+ T cells. Following culture for around 10 days, CD4+ T cells were isolated. A PCR test confirmed that the person had SARS-CoV-2 infection between March and December 2020. No antigens are known for them. The sequenced sample was CD4+ T cells from PBMCs cultured with a peptide pool, obtained before COVID-19 vaccination. The receptors originated from a human donor who had a prior SARS-CoV-2 infection.

This clone was observed a few times. The V call is TRBV7-2, the J call TRBJ2-1, with D perhaps matching TRBD1 (6 bases). Between the trimmed V and J ends, which lost 4 bases and 1 base, there was a span of 14 bases. The CDR3 sequence is 16 residues long. The germline V gene has CDR1 SGHTA and CDR2 FQGNSA. Here the CDR3 reads CASSSYRVWSYNEQFF. The CDR3, as DNA: TGTGCCAGCAGCTCCTACAGGGTCTGGTCCTACAATGAGCAGTTCTTC.

This chain connects TRBV4-3 to TRBJ2-2; the D is unclear. The germline V gene has CDR1 LGHNA and CDR2 YSLEER. The CDR3 runs 13 residues. V shed 5 bases and J shed 4 bases, with 8 bases lying between them. Here the CDR3 reads CASSKWVTGELFF. CDR3 coding DNA: TGCGCCAGCAGCAAGTGGGTCACCGGGGAGCTGTTTTTT.

The chain couples TRBV6-1 to TRBJ2-3, with D hard to call. The CDR3 is made up of 13 amino acids. V was cut by 3 bases and J by 1 base, with 5 bases left in between. Per the germline V gene, CDR1 is MNHNS and CDR2 is SASEGT. As DNA, the CDR3 is TGTGCCAGCAGTGACCCTGGCACAGATACGCAGTATTTT. Residues: CASSDPGTDTQYF.

This clone was counted only a few times. The rearrangement links TRBV7-6 to TRBJ2-7; possible D gene TRBD1, 6 bases. This CDR3 is 15 amino acids long. Germline V gene sequence: CDR1 SGHVS, CDR2 FNYEAQ. Trimming removed 5 bases from V and 2 bases from J, with 16 bases in between. Here the CDR3 DNA reads TGTGCCAGCAGCCAAATTACGGGACAAGCCTACGAGCAGTACTTC. As protein: CASSQITGQAYEQYF.

V and J are TRBV4-1 and TRBJ2-1, with D uncertain. Looked up from germline, CDR1 is MGHRA and CDR2 is YSYEKL. The CDR3 sequence is 17 residues long. V was clipped by 4 bases and J by 2 bases, with 18 bases between them. Here the CDR3 reads CASSRGHLGFPYNEQFF. CDR3 coding DNA: TGCGCCAGCAGCCGAGGCCATCTAGGGTTCCCCTACAATGAGCAGTTCTTC.

The chain is built from TRBV6-6 and TRBJ2-1; 9 nucleotides match TRBD2. V gave up 5 bases and J gave up 9 bases; unmatched junction bases: 8. Germline V lookup: CDR1 MNHNY, CDR2 SVGAGI (reference sequence). CDR3 length equals 14 residues. The CDR3 DNA reads as TGTGCCAGCAGTCCCGGGGGAGCGGGAGGTGAGCAGTTCTTC. Residues: CASSPGGAGGEQFF.

This chain links TRBV4-1 with TRBJ1-3; TRBD1 agrees at 7 bases. This CDR3 spans 15 amino acids. V trimming: 2 bases; J trimming: 0 bases; junction bases outside the gene matches: 1. CDR1 and CDR2 (germline): MGHRA, YSYEKL. DNA of the CDR3: TGCGCCAGCAGCCAAACAGGGGTCTCTGGAAACACCATATATTTT. Protein product: CASSQTGVSGNTIYF.

The chain recombines TRBV6-6 with TRBJ2-7, with 10 bases fitting TRBD2. With V trimmed by 5 bases and J by 2 bases, 12 bases remained unmatched. The CDR3 consists of 17 residues. Germline assignment: CDR1 MNHNY and CDR2 SVGAGI (reference sequence). This CDR3 reads CASSQRSGGAWPYEQYF. The CDR3 DNA sequence: TGTGCCAGCAGTCAGAGAAGCGGGGGGGCCTGGCCCTACGAGCAGTACTTC.

Comments on this clone: Sequence at one end of the junction differs from germline and may be a read error. The V call is TRBV11-3, the J call TRBJ2-2; a possible D gene is TRBD2 (6 bases). Germline assignment: CDR1 SGHNT and CDR2 YENEEA. This CDR3 spans 16 amino acids. The CDR3 region has the DNA TGTGCCAGCAGCTATCCCCCGGGGGAGGACACCGGTGAGCTGTTTTTT. This translates into CASSYPPGEDTGELFF.

The chain uses TRBV2 and TRBJ2-2; 8 bases are shared with TRBD2. J gave up 0 bases and V 7 bases, and 1 base lay outside the gene matches. Per germline, CDR1 SNHLY and CDR2 FYNNEI. The CDR3 extends over 14 amino acids. CDR3 DNA: TGTGCCAGCAAACTAGCGGCGAACACCGGGGAGCTGTTTTTT. Translation: CASKLAANTGELFF.

This clone was picked up a small number of times. The chain couples TRBV5-4 to TRBJ2-5; TRBD2 matches at 10 bases. This CDR3 region has 15 residues. Looked up from germline, CDR1 is SGHNT and CDR2 is YYREEE (reference sequence). J was trimmed by 4 bases and V by 4 bases; bases with no gene match: 7. DNA of the CDR3: TGTGCCAGCAGCGCAGCGGGGGGGCAAGGAGAGACCCAGTACTTC. Its translation: CASSAAGGQGETQYF.

This chain links TRBV27 with TRBJ1-1; unclear D gene. The length of the CDR3 is 13 residues. V gave up 1 base and J gave up 1 base, with 4 bases separating them. The germline gives CDR1 MNHEY, CDR2 SMNVEV (reference sequence). The CDR3 region is CASSLYRNTEAFF. In DNA, the CDR3 is TGTGCCAGCAGTTTATACAGGAACACTGAAGCTTTCTTT.

A single count supports this clone. CDR3 region: CASSTDRYTEAFF. In nucleotides, the CDR3 is TGCGCCAGCAGCACCGACAGGTACACTGAAGCTTTCTTT. The chain recombines TRBV5-1 with TRBJ1-1, with D possibly TRBD1 on 6 matching bases. The CDR3 covers 13 residues. With 4 bases removed from V and 3 bases from J, the gap between germline ends came to 10 bases. CDR1 is SGHRS, CDR2 YFSETQ, per germline. Drawing the rest from reference TRBV5-1 and TRBJ1-1, the complete variable domain is KAGVTQTPRYLIKTRGQQVTLSCSPISGHRSVSWYQQTPGQGLQFLFEYFSETQRNKGNFPGRFSGRQFSNSRSEMNVSTLELGDSALYLCASSTDRYTEAFFGQGTRLTVV.

The gene calls are TRBV5-8 and TRBJ2-1, with D perhaps TRBD1 (6 bases). The V gene's germline CDR1 is SGHTS and CDR2 YDEGEE. V was shortened by 4 bases and J by 9 bases, with 20 bases between the two germline ends. CDR3 size: 15 residues. The CDR3 sequence is CASSPDPWGQIEQFF. CDR3 in DNA: TGTGCCAGCAGCCCGGACCCGTGGGGGCAAATTGAGCAGTTCTTC.

The chain carries TRBV2 and TRBJ1-5; D perhaps matches TRBD1 (6 bases). The V end was cut by 5 bases, the J end by 7 bases, with 12 bases between. CDR3 length: 13 amino acids. Per the germline V gene, CDR1 is SNHLY and CDR2 is FYNNEI. CDR3 DNA sequence: TGTGCCAGCAGTCCAGGGGAGCAGCAGCCCCAGCATTTT. It codes for CASSPGEQQPQHF.

The chain recombines TRBV20-1 with TRBJ2-7; no reliable D call. V lost 3 bases to trimming and J lost 0 bases, with 12 bases between them. The germline V gene encodes CDR1 DFQATT and CDR2 SNEGSKA (reference sequence). This CDR3 has 14 residues. Here the CDR3 DNA reads TGCAGTGCTAGTATAAAGGCCGGCTCCTACGAGCAGTACTTC. It yields the protein CSASIKAGSYEQYF.

The chain couples TRBV30 to TRBJ2-7; 8 nucleotides line up with TRBD1. Trimming cost V 3 bases and J 5 bases; bases outside gene matches: 27. Germline lookup yields CDR1 GTSNPN and CDR2 SVGIG (reference sequence). The CDR3 is 20 residues long. The CDR3 loop is CAWRSSLFLRSRTGHDEQYF. CDR3 nucleotides: TGTGCCTGGAGGTCTTCACTATTCCTTCGTTCGAGGACAGGGCACGACGAGCAGTACTTC.

The V gene is TRBV18, the J gene TRBJ2-3, with D possibly TRBD2 on 5 matching bases. The ends were cut back, 6 bases at V and 1 base at J, with 17 bases in the middle. Germline V gene lookup returns CDR1 KGHSH and CDR2 LQKENI. The length of the CDR3 is 16 residues. The CDR3 sequence is CASSPAEHSGTDTQYF. The DNA of the CDR3 is TGTGCCAGCTCGCCAGCCGAACATAGCGGCACAGATACGCAGTATTTT.

The CDR3 loop reads CASSARGLSSGANVLTF. The DNA for the CDR3 is TGTGCCAGCAGTGCTCGGGGCCTGAGCTCTGGGGCCAACGTCCTGACTTTC. The V and J genes are TRBV6-1 and TRBJ2-6, with D perhaps TRBD1 or TRBD2 (5 bases each). The CDR3 is 17 amino acids. The germline V and J ends were trimmed by 4 bases and 0 bases, with 13 bases remaining between them. The germline V gene encodes CDR1 MNHNS and CDR2 SASEGT.

The rearrangement uses TRBV10-3 and TRBJ1-4; TRBD1 is a possible D gene (6 bases). The V end lost 6 bases, the J end lost 4 bases, and 9 bases lay between the germline ends. This CDR3 is 13 amino acids long. Germline CDR1 reads ENHRY; CDR2 reads SYGVKD. CDR3 DNA sequence: TGTGCCATCAGCAGGGGACTTAATGAAAAACTGTTTTTT. Its translation is CAISRGLNEKLFF.

The CDR3 nucleotides are TGCGCCAGCAGCTTAGGGAGGGGGCGCAGCGGGTGGGGGCAATACTACAATGAGCAGTTCTTC. Amino acid sequence: CASSLGRGRSGWGQYYNEQFF. The chain uses TRBV5-1 and TRBJ2-1; either TRBD1 or TRBD2 may supply D (7 bases each). The CDR3 has 21 residues. With 2 bases removed from V and 3 bases from J, the gap between germline ends came to 30 bases. Germline CDR1 reads SGHRS; CDR2 reads YFSETQ.

The chain couples TRBV7-2 to TRBJ2-6; D is perhaps TRBD1 (7 bases). The germline V gene has CDR1 SGHTA and CDR2 FQGNSA. The V end lost 10 bases, the J end lost 3 bases, and 13 bases lay between the germline ends. The CDR3 sequence is 14 residues long. The CDR3 DNA reads TGTGCCACAGGAGGGGGCTATGGGGCCAACGTCCTGACTTTC. Amino acid sequence: CATGGGYGANVLTF.

The chain joins TRBV7-2 to TRBJ2-5, with 12 bases that match TRBD2. The CDR3 has 15 amino acids. The germline CDR1 and CDR2 sequences are SGHTA and FQGNSA. J lost 5 bases, V lost 4 bases, and 5 bases had no gene match. CDR3 protein: CASSSSGGAAETQYF. In DNA, the CDR3 is TGTGCCAGCAGCTCTAGCGGGGGGGCCGCGGAGACCCAGTACTTC.

In its sample, this clone was seen once. The chain carries TRBV28 and TRBJ2-7; D tentatively reads TRBD1 or TRBD2 (5 bases each). Germline CDR1 reads MDHEN; CDR2 reads SYDVKM. The CDR3 spans 14 residues. Trimming cost V 5 bases and J 2 bases, with 13 bases left between them. The CDR3, as DNA: TGTGCCAGCAGTGAGGGGATTCCCCCCTACGAGCAGTACTTC. It codes for CASSEGIPPYEQYF.

The J gene is TRBJ1-1, the V gene TRBV4-3; possible D gene TRBD1, 5 bases. Germline loops: CDR1 LGHNA, CDR2 YSLEER. This CDR3 has 15 amino acids. Trimming shortened V by 1 base and J by 5 bases, and 14 bases separated the two germline ends. CDR3 protein: CASSQVSGSGTEAFF. The CDR3 nucleotides read TGCGCCAGCAGCCAAGTATCAGGGTCGGGGACTGAAGCTTTCTTT.

This chain connects TRBV15 to TRBJ2-1; TRBD2 aligns across 8 bases. The CDR3 is 16 residues long. After removal of 7 bases from V and 4 bases from J, the junction contained 12 bases not matched to a gene. Germline V CDR1 and CDR2: LNHNV, YYDKDF (reference sequence). The CDR3 DNA reads as TGTGCCACCACTACAGGGCGGGGGGAGCAGTACAATGAGCAGTTCTTC. Protein product: CATTTGRGEQYNEQFF.

The gene calls are TRBV9 and TRBJ2-1, with 7 bases lining up with TRBD2. The germline CDR1 and CDR2 sequences are SGDLS and YYNGEE. This CDR3 is built from 15 residues. With V trimmed by 4 bases and J by 3 bases, 7 bases remained unmatched. In DNA form, the CDR3 reads TGTGCCAGCAGCCCCCGGGACTATAACTACAATGAGCAGTTCTTC. It translates to CASSPRDYNYNEQFF.

The chain joins TRBV19 to TRBJ2-6, with D possibly TRBD2 on 5 matching bases. This CDR3 has 16 residues. V lost 6 bases and J lost 0, with 12 bases in between. The germline V gene encodes CDR1 LNHDA and CDR2 SQIVND (reference sequence). CDR3 region: CASRRPGDSGANVLTF. The CDR3 DNA is TGTGCCAGTAGGCGCCCCGGGGACTCTGGGGCCAACGTCCTGACTTTC. The whole variable domain, filled in from reference TRBV19 and TRBJ2-6, reads DGGITQSPKYLFRKEGQNVTLSCEQNLNHDAMYWYRQDPGQGLRLIYYSQIVNDFQKGDIAEGYSVSREKKESFPLTVTSAQKNPTAFYLCASRRPGDSGANVLTFGAGSRLTVL.

The chain recombines TRBV7-2 with TRBJ2-2; 8 nucleotides match TRBD2. This CDR3 is built from 17 residues. V was clipped by 4 bases and J by 5 bases; unmatched bases: 12. The germline gives CDR1 SGHTA, CDR2 FQGNSA. The CDR3 protein is CASSSPGLVIGTGELFF. Here the CDR3 DNA reads TGTGCCAGCAGCTCACCGGGACTAGTGATTGGTACCGGGGAGCTGTTTTTT.